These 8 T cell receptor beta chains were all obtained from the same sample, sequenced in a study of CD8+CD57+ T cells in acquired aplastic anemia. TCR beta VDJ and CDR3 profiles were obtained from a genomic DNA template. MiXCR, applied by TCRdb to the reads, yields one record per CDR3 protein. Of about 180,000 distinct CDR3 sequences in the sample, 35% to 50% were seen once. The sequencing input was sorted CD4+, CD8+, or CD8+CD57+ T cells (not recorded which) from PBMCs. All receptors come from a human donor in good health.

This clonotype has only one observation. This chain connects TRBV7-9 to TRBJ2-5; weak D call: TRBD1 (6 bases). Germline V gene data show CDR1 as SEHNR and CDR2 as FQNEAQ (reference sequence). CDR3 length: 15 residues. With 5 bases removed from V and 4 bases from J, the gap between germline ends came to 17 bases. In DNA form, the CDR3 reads TGTGCCAGCAGCACGGGACAAGGGTACGGAGAGACCCAGTACTTC. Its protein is CASSTGQGYGETQYF.

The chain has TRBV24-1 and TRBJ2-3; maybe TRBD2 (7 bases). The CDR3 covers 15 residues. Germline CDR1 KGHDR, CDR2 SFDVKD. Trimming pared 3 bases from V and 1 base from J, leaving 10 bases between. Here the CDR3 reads CATSDGGAGTDTQYF. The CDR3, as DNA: TGTGCCACCAGTGATGGGGGGGCCGGCACAGATACGCAGTATTTT.

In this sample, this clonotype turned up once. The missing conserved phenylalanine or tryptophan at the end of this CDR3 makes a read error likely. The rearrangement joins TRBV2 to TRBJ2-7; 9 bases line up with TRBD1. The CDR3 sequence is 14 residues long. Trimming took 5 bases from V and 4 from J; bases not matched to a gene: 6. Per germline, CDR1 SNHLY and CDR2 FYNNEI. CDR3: CASSLGQGTYEQYL. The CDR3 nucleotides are TGTGCCAGCAGTTTGGGACAGGGAACGTACGAGCAGTACCTC.

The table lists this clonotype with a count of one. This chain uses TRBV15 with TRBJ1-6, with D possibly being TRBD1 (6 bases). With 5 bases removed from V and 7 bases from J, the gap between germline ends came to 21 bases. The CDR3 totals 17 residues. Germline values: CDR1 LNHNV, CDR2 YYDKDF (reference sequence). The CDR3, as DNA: TGTGCCACCAGCCGCTACTCCATCAGGGGTTGGAATTCACCCCTCCACTTT. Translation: CATSRYSIRGWNSPLHF.

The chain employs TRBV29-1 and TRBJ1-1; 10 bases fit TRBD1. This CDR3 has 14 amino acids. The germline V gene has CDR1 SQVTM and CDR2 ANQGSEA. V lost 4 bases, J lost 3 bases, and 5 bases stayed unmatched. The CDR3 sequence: CSVGTGGHHTEAFF. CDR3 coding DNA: TGCAGCGTTGGGACAGGGGGTCATCACACTGAAGCTTTCTTT.

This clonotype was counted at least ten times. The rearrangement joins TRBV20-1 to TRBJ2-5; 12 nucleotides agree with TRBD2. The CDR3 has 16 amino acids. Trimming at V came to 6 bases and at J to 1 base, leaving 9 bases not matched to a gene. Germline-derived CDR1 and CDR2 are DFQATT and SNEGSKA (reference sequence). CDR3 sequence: CSADSPSGRAQETQYF. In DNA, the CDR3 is TGCAGTGCGGACAGCCCTAGCGGGAGGGCCCAAGAGACCCAGTACTTC.

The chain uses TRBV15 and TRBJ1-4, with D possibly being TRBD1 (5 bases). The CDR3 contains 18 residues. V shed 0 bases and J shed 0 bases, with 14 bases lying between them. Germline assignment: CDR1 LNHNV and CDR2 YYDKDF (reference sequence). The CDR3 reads CATSRDLGQGATNEKLFF. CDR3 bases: TGTGCCACCAGCAGAGATCTGGGGCAGGGTGCAACTAATGAAAAACTGTTTTTT.

In DNA, the CDR3 is TGCAGTGCAGAGAAAGGAGGAGGTTTCTTT. It translates to CSAEKGGGFF. The J gene is TRBJ1-1, the V gene TRBV20-1, with unresolved D. V was cut by 6 bases and J by 13 bases, with 15 bases left in between. Germline values: CDR1 DFQATT, CDR2 SNEGSKA (reference sequence). This CDR3 has 10 amino acids.